This TCR beta chain comes out of a study of blood T cell repertoires in COVID-19. Study context: In each case, the material was cDNA or gDNA derived from T cells, B-cell-depleted T cells, or PBMCs.

Trimming took 2 bases from V and 2 from J, leaving 6 bases between them. The length of the CDR3 is 13 residues. Germline CDR1 and CDR2: SEHNR and FQNEAQ (reference sequence). Participants, about 18 to 90 years old, spanned approximately 26 US areas. Which cohort a participant joined came from the clinical history participants gave. Shortly before study entry, within 2 weeks, exposed participants had met a COVID-19 case. Sequencing used immunoSEQ multiplex PCR; TCRdb keeps in-frame clones, though not all of them. The sample records roughly 250,000 clones, 80% to 90% being singletons. The V and J genes are TRBV7-9 and TRBJ2-5; possible D gene TRBD1, 5 bases. Sequenced input: PBMCs or T cells enriched from blood (not recorded which). This clonotype originated in a woman aged 40 to 50 who had been exposed to COVID-19. The CDR3 region has the DNA TGTGCCAGCAGCTTACAGGGTCAAGAGACCCAGTACTTC. This translates into CASSLQGQETQYF.